This entry concerns a single TCR beta chain. What it binds is unknown. This sample is part of a study of cytomegalovirus exposure and HLA in healthy donors. Points from the study as a whole: Accurate predictions that matched the HLA-A and HLA-B alleles of most subjects were reportedly made from TCR beta sequences. According to the study, roughly 180 TCR beta chains were cytomegalovirus-associated.

Trimming at V came to 6 bases and at J to 7 bases, leaving 6 bases not matched to a gene. Germline assignment: CDR1 MNHEY and CDR2 SVGAGI. The CDR3 length is 13 residues. Researchers ran the PCR with 60 Vbeta and 13 Jbeta primers. Assay used: immunoSEQ multiplex PCR; TCRdb lists only in-frame clones, some missing. This repertoire includes roughly 100,000 clones. The sequence derives from a man in his forties in good health and CMV-seronegative. The J gene is TRBJ1-5, the V gene TRBV6-5; TRBD1 aligns across 7 bases. The sequencing input was PBMCs. The CDR3 DNA sequence: TGTGCCAGCAGCGACAGGGCTGGCCAGCCCCAGCATTTT. Encoded protein: CASSDRAGQPQHF.